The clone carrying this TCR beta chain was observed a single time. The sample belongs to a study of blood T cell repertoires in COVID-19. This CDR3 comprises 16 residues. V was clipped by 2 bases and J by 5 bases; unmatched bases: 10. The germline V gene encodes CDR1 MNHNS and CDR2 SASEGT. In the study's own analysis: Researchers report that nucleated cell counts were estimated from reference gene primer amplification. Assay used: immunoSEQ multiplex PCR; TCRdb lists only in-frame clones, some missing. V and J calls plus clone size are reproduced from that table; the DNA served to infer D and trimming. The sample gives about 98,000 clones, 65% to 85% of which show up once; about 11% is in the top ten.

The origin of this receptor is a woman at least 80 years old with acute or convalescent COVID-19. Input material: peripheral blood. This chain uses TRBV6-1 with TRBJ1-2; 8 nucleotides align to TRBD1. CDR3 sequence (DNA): TGTGCCAGCAGTGAAAGACCCGGACAGGGAGTGTATGGCTACACCTTC. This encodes CASSERPGQGVYGYTF.